Listed below are T cell receptor beta chains from one sample, sequenced in a study of HIV-infected patients and healthy controls. TCRdb itself ran the 5' RACE reads through MiXCR, one entry per CDR3 protein. The profile covers 11,000 or so distinct CDR3 sequences, with under 6.5% appearing a single time and approximately 3.7% taken by the ten largest. Source material: blood. Receptors originate from an adult in good health. CDR3s include the opening cysteine and the closing phenylalanine or tryptophan. D genes are given only for firm matches. Rows give clone size only sometimes, using once, few, many, or a class for an expanded clone.

TRBD1,TRBJ1-3,medium-sized,TRBV12-3/TRBV12-4,CASSPQGTGNTIYF,TGTGCCAGCAGCCCACAGGGGACTGGAAACACCATATATTTT
TRBD1,TRBJ2-7,medium-sized,TRBV6-2/TRBV6-3,CASRRTGGKNEQYF,TGTGCCAGCAGACGGACAGGGGGCAAAAACGAGCAGTACTTC
.,TRBJ2-2,few,TRBV11-2,CASSPGLANTGELFF,TGTGCCAGCAGCCCTGGACTGGCGAACACCGGGGAGCTGTTTTTT
TRBD2,TRBJ2-5,.,TRBV20-1,CSAATELLAGILETQYF,TGCAGTGCCGCGACGGAGTTACTAGCGGGGATCTTGGAGACCCAGTACTTC
TRBD2,TRBJ2-3,many,TRBV18,CASSRDYPPDTQYF,TGTGCCAGCTCACGGGACTACCCACCAGATACGCAGTATTTT
.,TRBJ1-6,many,TRBV7-9,CASSFQSGSPLHF,TGTGCCAGCAGCTTTCAGTCGGGTTCACCCCTCCACTTT
TRBD1,TRBJ1-6,many,TRBV6-5,CASSYSRQGDSPLHF,TGTGCCAGCAGTTACTCGAGACAGGGGGATTCACCCCTCCACTTT
TRBD1,TRBJ1-2,many,TRBV5-6,CASSIGQVDRPGYTF,TGTGCCAGCAGCATCGGACAGGTCGATCGTCCTGGCTACACCTTC
.,TRBJ2-3,many,TRBV2,CASSVWRSTDTQYF,TGTGCCAGCAGTGTTTGGCGGAGCACAGATACGCAGTATTTT
.,TRBJ1-1,few,TRBV7-9,CASSTTNTEAFF,TGTGCCAGCAGCACGACAAACACTGAAGCTTTCTTT
TRBD1,TRBJ2-5,many,TRBV6-5,CASSYSGQVQETQYF,TGTGCCAGCAGTTACTCCGGACAGGTCCAAGAGACCCAGTACTTC
.,TRBJ2-2,many,TRBV12-3/TRBV12-4,CASSLRLGEMTGELFF,TGTGCCAGCAGTTTACGACTAGGGGAAATGACCGGGGAGCTGTTTTTT
.,TRBJ2-1,.,TRBV3-1,CASSQDGGFYNEQFF,TGTGCCAGCAGCCAAGATGGGGGCTTCTACAATGAGCAGTTCTTC
TRBD2,TRBJ2-1,many,TRBV7-2,CASTAGPPNEQFF,TGTGCCAGCACAGCGGGGCCCCCCAATGAGCAGTTCTTC
TRBD2,TRBJ2-5,many,TRBV12-3/TRBV12-4,CASSWRGGGETQYF,TGTGCCAGCAGTTGGCGGGGGGGCGGCGAGACCCAGTACTTC
.,TRBJ1-6,many,TRBV4-1,CASSQVPALVYNSPLHF,TGCGCCAGCAGCCAAGTGCCGGCCCTGGTCTATAATTCACCCCTCCACTTT
.,TRBJ2-5,many,TRBV21-1,CASSKVHVRETQYF,TGTGCCAGCAGCAAAGTTCACGTCAGGGAGACCCAGTACTTC
TRBD2,TRBJ2-1,many,TRBV4-1,CASSQSGTSGRYDNEQFF,TGCGCCAGCAGCCAATCCGGGACTAGCGGCCGCTATGACAATGAGCAGTTCTTC
.,TRBJ1-4,many,TRBV5-6,CASSGGKIGEKLFF,TGTGCCAGCAGTGGGGGCAAGATTGGTGAAAAACTGTTTTTT
.,TRBJ1-4,medium-sized,TRBV6-6,CASSDGQNNSGEKLFF,TGTGCCAGCAGTGACGGACAGAATAATAGTGGTGAAAAACTGTTTTTT
TRBD2,TRBJ2-4,once,TRBV7-8,CASSLGSGGTKNIQYF,TGTGCCAGCAGCTTAGGTAGCGGGGGAACCAAAAACATTCAGTACTTC
.,TRBJ2-2,medium-sized,TRBV7-9,CASSLAQSGELFF,TGTGCCAGCAGCTTAGCGCAGAGCGGGGAGCTGTTTTTT
TRBD1,TRBJ2-7,.,TRBV5-1,CASSWTGGIEQYF,TGCGCCAGCAGTTGGACAGGGGGCATCGAGCAGTACTTC
TRBD1,TRBJ1-1,medium-sized,TRBV4-2,CASSQDHRGGTEAFF,TGTGCCAGCAGCCAAGATCACAGGGGGGGCACTGAAGCTTTCTTT
.,TRBJ1-3,.,TRBV7-9,CASSRTHGRYGNTIYF,TGTGCCAGCAGTCGAACCCATGGGAGATATGGAAACACCATATATTTT
TRBD1,TRBJ1-3,many,TRBV7-9,CASSPSLQGATGNTIYF,TGTGCCAGCAGCCCCTCCCTACAGGGGGCTACAGGAAACACCATATATTTT